This T cell receptor beta chain derives from a study of PD-1 blockade in classical Hodgkin lymphoma. Overall study results and limits: Researchers reported that CD4+ TCR diversity, though not CD8+, rose significantly by C4D1. Before treatment, complete responders showed about the same diversity as newly diagnosed patients.

Each patient experienced a relapse that followed autologous stem cell transplantation, and brentuximab vedotin exposure varied. V lost 4 bases to trimming and J lost 0 bases, with 4 bases between them. CDR1 is WSHSY, CDR2 SAAADI, per germline. The length of the CDR3 is 13 residues. The table came from immunoSEQ multiplex PCR; TCRdb's copy has only in-frame clones and leaves some out. This sample has 46,000 or so clones, with approximately 70% found just once. A note on this clone: Its antigen remains unidentified.

The genes are TRBV10-2 and TRBJ2-1; D call uncertain. This sample comprised peripheral blood mononuclear cells (PBMCs), obtained at baseline. This clonotype was obtained from a human donor with classical Hodgkin lymphoma. CDR3 region: CASSGSSYNEQFF. The CDR3 bases are TGCGCCAGCAGTGGGTCCTCCTACAATGAGCAGTTCTTC.